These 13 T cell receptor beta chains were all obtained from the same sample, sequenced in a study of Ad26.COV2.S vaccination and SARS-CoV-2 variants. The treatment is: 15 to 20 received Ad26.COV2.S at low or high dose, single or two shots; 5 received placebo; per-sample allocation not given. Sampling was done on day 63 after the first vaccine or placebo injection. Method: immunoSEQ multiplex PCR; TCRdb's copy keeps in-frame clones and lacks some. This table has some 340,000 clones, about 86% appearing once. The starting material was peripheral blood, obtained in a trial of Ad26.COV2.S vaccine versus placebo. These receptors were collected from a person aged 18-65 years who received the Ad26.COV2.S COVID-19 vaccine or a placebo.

The CDR3 here is CASSLGLLMSFSEAFF. The CDR3 DNA reads as TGCGCCAGCAGCTTGGGACTTCTTATGTCTTTTTCCGAAGCTTTCTTT. This chain uses TRBV5-1 with TRBJ1-1; D uncertain. CDR3 length: 16 residues. Deletions cut 0 bases from V and 8 bases from J, with 20 bases between. CDR1 is SGHRS and CDR2 is YFSETQ in the germline V gene.

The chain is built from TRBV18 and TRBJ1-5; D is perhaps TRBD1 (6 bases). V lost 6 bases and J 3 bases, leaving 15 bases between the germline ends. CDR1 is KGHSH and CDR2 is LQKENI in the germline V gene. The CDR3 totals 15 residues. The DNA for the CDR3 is TGTGCCAGCTCTCCAGGGGAAAGGGTCAATCAGCCCCAGCATTTT. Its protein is CASSPGERVNQPQHF.

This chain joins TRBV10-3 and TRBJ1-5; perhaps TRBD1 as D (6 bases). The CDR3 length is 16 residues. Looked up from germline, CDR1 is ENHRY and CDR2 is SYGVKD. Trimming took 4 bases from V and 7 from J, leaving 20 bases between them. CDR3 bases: TGTGCCATCAGTGCAAGAGGGGGGGACACCCTACAGCCCCAGCATTTT. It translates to CAISARGGDTLQPQHF.

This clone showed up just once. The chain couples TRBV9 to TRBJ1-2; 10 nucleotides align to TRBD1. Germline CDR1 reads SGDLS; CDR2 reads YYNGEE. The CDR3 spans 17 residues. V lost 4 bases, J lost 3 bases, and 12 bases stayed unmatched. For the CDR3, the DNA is TGTGCCAGCAGCCCCCACAACCGCGGGACAGGGGACTATGGCTACACCTTC. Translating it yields CASSPHNRGTGDYGYTF.

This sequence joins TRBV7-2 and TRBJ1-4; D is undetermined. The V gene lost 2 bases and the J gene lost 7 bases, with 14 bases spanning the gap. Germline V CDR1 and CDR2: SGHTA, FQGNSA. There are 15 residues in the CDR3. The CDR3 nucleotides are TGTGCCAGCAGCTTAACAGCCTTGGAAGGTGAAAAACTGTTTTTT. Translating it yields CASSLTALEGEKLFF. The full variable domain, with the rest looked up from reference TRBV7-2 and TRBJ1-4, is GAGVSQSPSNKVTEKGKDVELRCDPISGHTALYWYRQSLGQGLEFLIYFQGNSAPDKSGLPSDRFSAERTGGSVSTLTIQRTQQEDSAVYLCASSLTALEGEKLFFGSGTQLSVL.

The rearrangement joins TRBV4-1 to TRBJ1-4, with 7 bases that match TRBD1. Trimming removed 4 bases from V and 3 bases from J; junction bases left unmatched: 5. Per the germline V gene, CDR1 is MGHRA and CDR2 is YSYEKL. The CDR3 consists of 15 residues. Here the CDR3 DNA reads TGCGCCAGCAGCCTTTTAGGGGGCTCTAATGAAAAACTGTTTTTT. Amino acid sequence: CASSLLGGSNEKLFF.

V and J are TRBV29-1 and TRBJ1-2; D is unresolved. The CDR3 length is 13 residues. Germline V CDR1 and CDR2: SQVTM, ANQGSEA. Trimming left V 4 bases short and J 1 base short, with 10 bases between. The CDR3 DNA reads TGCAGCGTTGTCCTGGGAAGTAACTATGGCTACACCTTC. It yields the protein CSVVLGSNYGYTF.

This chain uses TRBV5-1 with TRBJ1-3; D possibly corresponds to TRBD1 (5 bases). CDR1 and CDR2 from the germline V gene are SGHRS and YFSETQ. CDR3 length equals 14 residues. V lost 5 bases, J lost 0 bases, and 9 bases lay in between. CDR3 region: CASSGDSSGNTIYF. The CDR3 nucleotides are TGCGCCAGCAGTGGAGACAGCTCTGGAAACACCATATATTTT.

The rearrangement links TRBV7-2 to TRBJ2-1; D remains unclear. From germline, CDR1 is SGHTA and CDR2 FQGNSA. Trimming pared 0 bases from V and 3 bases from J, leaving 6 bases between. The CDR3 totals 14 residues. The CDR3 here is CASSLAGIYNEQFF. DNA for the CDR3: TGTGCCAGCAGCTTAGCGGGCATCTACAATGAGCAGTTCTTC.

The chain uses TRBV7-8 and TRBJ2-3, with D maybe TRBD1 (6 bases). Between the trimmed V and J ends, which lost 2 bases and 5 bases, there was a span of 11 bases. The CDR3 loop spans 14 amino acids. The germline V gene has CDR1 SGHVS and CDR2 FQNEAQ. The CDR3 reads CASSLYREIDTQYF. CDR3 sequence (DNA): TGTGCCAGCAGCTTATACAGGGAGATAGATACGCAGTATTTT. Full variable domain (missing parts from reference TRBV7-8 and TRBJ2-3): GAGVSQSPRYKVAKRGQDVALRCDPISGHVSLFWYQQALGQGPEFLTYFQNEAQLDKSGLPSDRFFAERPEGSVSTLKIQRTQQEDSAVYLCASSLYREIDTQYFGPGTRLTVL.

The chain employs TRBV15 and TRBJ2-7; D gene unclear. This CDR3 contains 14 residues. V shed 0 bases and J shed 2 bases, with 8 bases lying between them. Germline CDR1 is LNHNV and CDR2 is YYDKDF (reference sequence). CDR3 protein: CATSRDRLAYEQYF. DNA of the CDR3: TGTGCCACCAGCAGAGATCGGCTAGCCTACGAGCAGTACTTC.

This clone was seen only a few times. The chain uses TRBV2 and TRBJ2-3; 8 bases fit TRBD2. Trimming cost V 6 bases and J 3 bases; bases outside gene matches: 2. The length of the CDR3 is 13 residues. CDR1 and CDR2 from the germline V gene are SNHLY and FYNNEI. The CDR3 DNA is TGTGCCAGCAGCAGCGGGAGTACAGATACGCAGTATTTT. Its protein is CASSSGSTDTQYF.

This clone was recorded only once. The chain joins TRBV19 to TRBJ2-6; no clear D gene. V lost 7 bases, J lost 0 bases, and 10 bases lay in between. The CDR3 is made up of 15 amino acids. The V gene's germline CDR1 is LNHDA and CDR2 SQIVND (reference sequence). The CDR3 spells CASIPVPSGANVLTF. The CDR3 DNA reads TGTGCCAGTATCCCAGTTCCCTCTGGGGCCAACGTCCTGACTTTC.